Following are 20 T cell receptor beta chains from one sample sequenced in a study of T cells after posttransplantation cyclophosphamide. The naive gate required viable CD3+CD4+ or CD3+CD8+ cells with CCR7+CD45RA+CD45RO-CD95-CD27+CD28+ phenotype. Data came from immunoSEQ multiplex PCR; TCRdb stores just in-frame clones and leaves some out. Seen here are about 32,000 clones, 75% to 95% observed once, and the top ten hold approximately 0.1%. The sequencing input was naive CD4+ T cells sorted from blood. The source is a man aged 25 to 40 in good health and a related stem cell transplant donor.

The chain uses TRBV19 and TRBJ1-2, with 8 nucleotides matching TRBD1. This CDR3 comprises 14 residues. V gave up 7 bases and J gave up 1 base; unmatched junction bases: 5. CDR1 LNHDA and CDR2 SQIVND come from the germline V gene (reference sequence). The CDR3 DNA follows: TGTGCCAGTACCAAGACAGGGGTTAACTATGGCTACACCTTC. As protein: CASTKTGVNYGYTF.

The CDR3 DNA is TGTGCCAGCAGTGAGAGCCTCGGCTACACCTTC. Residues: CASSESLGYTF. The chain links TRBV25-1 to TRBJ1-2; D not resolved. Between the trimmed V and J ends, which lost 3 bases and 8 bases, there was a span of 7 bases. This CDR3 is 11 amino acids long. Germline V gene lookup returns CDR1 MGHDK and CDR2 SYGVNS.

The V gene is TRBV27, the J gene TRBJ2-7; a possible D gene is TRBD1 (5 bases). From germline, CDR1 is MNHEY and CDR2 SMNVEV (reference sequence). There are 13 residues in the CDR3. V was trimmed by 3 bases and J by 3 bases, leaving 9 bases between them. CDR3 region: CASSFDSSYEQYF. In DNA form, the CDR3 reads TGTGCCAGCAGTTTCGACAGTAGCTACGAGCAGTACTTC.

V and J are TRBV5-1 and TRBJ2-1; 14 bases align to TRBD2. The CDR3 has 15 residues. Germline-derived CDR1 and CDR2 are SGHRS and YFSETQ. With V trimmed by 4 bases and J by 4 bases, 1 base remained unmatched. CDR3 residues: CASSRTSGGYNEQFF. CDR3 nucleotide sequence: TGCGCCAGCAGCCGGACTAGCGGGGGGTACAATGAGCAGTTCTTC.

The J gene is TRBJ1-2, the V gene TRBV10-3; possibly TRBD1 for D (6 bases). The CDR3 has 14 amino acids. The V and J ends lost 3 bases and 7 bases respectively, with 15 bases between them. The germline V gene encodes CDR1 ENHRY and CDR2 SYGVKD. In DNA, the CDR3 is TGTGCCATCAGTGATCAGGGGAGCGTCGGTGGCTACACCTTC. It yields the protein CAISDQGSVGGYTF.

This clone was seen once. The chain combines TRBV20-1 with TRBJ2-5, with 9 bases matching TRBD2. The germline gives CDR1 DFQATT, CDR2 SNEGSKA (reference sequence). Trimming removed 7 bases from V and 5 bases from J; junction bases left unmatched: 2. This CDR3 is built from 11 residues. The CDR3, as DNA: TGCAGTGGTCTAGCGGGGGAGACCCAGTACTTC. Its protein is CSGLAGETQYF.

This rearrangement joins TRBV15 to TRBJ1-6, with D hard to call. The germline CDR1 and CDR2 sequences are LNHNV and YYDKDF (reference sequence). The V end lost 0 bases, the J end lost 0 bases, and 12 bases lay between the germline ends. CDR3 length equals 18 residues. CDR3 sequence (DNA): TGTGCCACCAGCAGAGATCGTGGTCGGAGCTCCTATAATTCACCCCTCCACTTT. Amino acids: CATSRDRGRSSYNSPLHF.

This clone has more than one count but fewer than ten. This rearrangement joins TRBV5-6 to TRBJ2-7; no clear D gene. V lost 0 bases, J lost 2 bases, and 12 bases lay in between. Germline assignment: CDR1 SGHDT and CDR2 YYEEEE. CDR3 length: 15 residues. The CDR3 here is CASSLAGRPAYEQYF. The CDR3 DNA follows: TGTGCCAGCAGCTTGGCCGGCAGGCCAGCCTACGAGCAGTACTTC.

V gene TRBV19 combines with J gene TRBJ1-5, with TRBD1 identical over 10 bases. Germline V gives CDR1 LNHDA, CDR2 SQIVND (reference sequence). The CDR3 length is 17 residues. With V trimmed by 5 bases and J by 6 bases, 13 bases remained unmatched. The DNA for the CDR3 is TGTGCCAGTAGTTCACCTCGGGACAGGGGATATAGTCAGCCCCAGCATTTT. Translating gives CASSSPRDRGYSQPQHF.

Details on this clone: At one end the junction does not follow the germline gene, possibly because of a read error. At the DNA level, this CDR3 is encoded by other sequences in the same sample as well. The V and J genes are TRBV28 and TRBJ1-2; D perhaps matches TRBD1 (5 bases). This CDR3 contains 13 residues. Germline V lookup: CDR1 MDHEN, CDR2 SYDVKM. The CDR3 region is CASSPTVNYGYTF. CDR3 in DNA: TGTGCTAGCAGTCCGACAGTCAACTATGGCTACACCTTC.

The rearrangement joins TRBV21-1 to TRBJ1-2; the table's D call of TRBD1 was not tested on the DNA. TRBV21-1 is deemed a pseudogene. This CDR3 has 14 amino acids. The CDR3 bases are TGTGCCAGCAGCCAAGCCCCTGGCAGAACGGGCTACACCTTC. Protein product: CASSQAPGRTGYTF.

The gene calls are TRBV11-2 and TRBJ2-7; 11 nucleotides agree with TRBD2. Unmatched junction bases numbered 4, after V lost 5 bases and J lost 4 bases. Germline V gene lookup returns CDR1 SGHAT and CDR2 FQNNGV. There are 14 residues in the CDR3. The CDR3 here is CASSTASGGYEQYF. As DNA, the CDR3 is TGTGCCAGCAGCACGGCTAGCGGGGGGTACGAGCAGTACTTC.

The chain combines TRBV15 with TRBJ1-3, with D tentatively TRBD1 (5 bases). The germline V gene has CDR1 LNHNV and CDR2 YYDKDF (reference sequence). The CDR3 contains 14 residues. The germline V and J ends were trimmed by 2 bases and 2 bases, with 7 bases remaining between them. The CDR3 here is CATSRQGAGNTIYF. Written as DNA, the CDR3 is TGTGCCACCAGCAGACAGGGCGCTGGAAACACCATATATTTT.

J is TRBJ1-5 and V is TRBV21-1; the D call TRBD1 from the table was never checked on the DNA. TRBV21-1 is given as a pseudogene. The CDR3 contains 14 residues. CDR3 DNA sequence: TGTGCCAGCAGGGGGCATTCGAGCAATCAGCCCCAGCATTTT. Its translation: CASRGHSSNQPQHF.

The chain employs TRBV16 and TRBJ1-1, with 8 bases identical to TRBD1. Germline V gene sequence: CDR1 KGHSY, CDR2 FQNENV. CDR3 length: 16 residues. The V and J ends lost 3 bases and 4 bases, in that order; junction bases with no gene match: 10. CDR3 nucleotide sequence: TGTGCCAGCAGCCAGCCCAACCAGGGGGCTGGCACTGAAGCTTTCTTT. Translating gives CASSQPNQGAGTEAFF.

CDR3 nucleotide sequence: TGCGCCAGCAGCCAAGGAGGCTTAGCCAAAAACATTCAGTACTTC. Its translation: CASSQGGLAKNIQYF. The rearrangement links TRBV4-1 to TRBJ2-4; D call uncertain. Germline lookup yields CDR1 MGHRA and CDR2 YSYEKL. The ends were cut back, 1 base at V and 0 bases at J, with 7 bases in the middle. The CDR3 loop spans 15 amino acids.

The gene calls are TRBV7-3 and TRBJ1-1; tentatively, D is TRBD1 (6 bases). The ends were cut back, 7 bases at V and 2 bases at J, with 23 bases in the middle. The CDR3 is made up of 17 amino acids. CDR1 is SGHTA, CDR2 FQGTGA, per germline. The CDR3 DNA reads TGTGCCAGCACCTGGGGGCGAGGGGGGGCCAGAAACACTGAAGCTTTCTTT. It yields the protein CASTWGRGGARNTEAFF.

The V and J genes are TRBV4-1 and TRBJ1-4; 7 bases agree with TRBD1. Trimming cost V 3 bases and J 0 bases; bases outside gene matches: 7. The germline gives CDR1 MGHRA, CDR2 YSYEKL. This CDR3 has 17 residues. The DNA for the CDR3 is TGCGCCAGCAGCCAGAAGGGACAGCTTGCAACTAATGAAAAACTGTTTTTT. Protein: CASSQKGQLATNEKLFF.

The V gene is TRBV7-3, the J gene TRBJ1-2; the D gene is possibly TRBD1 (5 bases). The CDR3 extends over 14 amino acids. Germline CDR1 is SGHTA and CDR2 is FQGTGA. V was cut by 2 bases and J by 5 bases, with 12 bases left in between. CDR3 nucleotide sequence: TGTGCCAGCAGCTTAGAACCGGGGGGATATGGCTACACCTTC. Encoded protein: CASSLEPGGYGYTF.

The chain recombines TRBV6-5 with TRBJ1-4; 7 bases map to TRBD1. Looked up from germline, CDR1 is MNHEY and CDR2 is SVGAGI. After removal of 8 bases from V and 8 bases from J, the junction contained 8 bases not matched to a gene. The CDR3 totals 13 residues. In nucleotides, the CDR3 is TGTGCCAGCTTCGACAGGGTCCGCGAAAAACTGTTTTTT. Translated: CASFDRVREKLFF.